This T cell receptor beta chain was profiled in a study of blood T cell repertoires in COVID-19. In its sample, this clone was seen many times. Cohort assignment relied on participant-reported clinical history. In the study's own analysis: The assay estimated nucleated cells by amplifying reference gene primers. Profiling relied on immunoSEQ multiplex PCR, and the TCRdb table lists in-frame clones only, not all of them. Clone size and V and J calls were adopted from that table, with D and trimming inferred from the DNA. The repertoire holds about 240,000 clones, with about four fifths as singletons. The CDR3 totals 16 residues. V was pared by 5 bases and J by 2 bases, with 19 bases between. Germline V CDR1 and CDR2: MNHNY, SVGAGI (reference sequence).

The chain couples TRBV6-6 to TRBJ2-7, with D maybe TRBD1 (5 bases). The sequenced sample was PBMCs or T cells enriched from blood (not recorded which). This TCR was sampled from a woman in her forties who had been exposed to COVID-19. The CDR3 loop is CASSPYDSEAPYEQYF. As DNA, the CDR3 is TGTGCCAGCAGTCCTTATGACAGTGAAGCCCCCTACGAGCAGTACTTC.